A single sample gave rise to the 13 T cell receptor beta chains below, sequenced in a study of blood T cell repertoires in COVID-19. Measured with immunoSEQ multiplex PCR; TCRdb has only the in-frame clones, and not every one. Of roughly 190,000 clones in the sample, roughly four fifths were seen once. The sample comprised peripheral blood. These receptors came from a woman aged 50 to 60 with acute or convalescent COVID-19.

J is TRBJ1-5 and V is TRBV6-6; D possibly corresponds to TRBD1 (6 bases). The CDR3 totals 15 residues. V lost 6 bases and J 3 bases, leaving 15 bases between the germline ends. CDR1 MNHNY and CDR2 SVGAGI come from the germline V gene (reference sequence). CDR3 coding DNA: TGTGCCAGCAGCCCCCTAGGGGGAGTCAATCAGCCCCAGCATTTT. Translated: CASSPLGGVNQPQHF.

This clone was found many times. The CDR3 nucleotides read TGCAGCGCCGAGGTCTCGGGAGGGGGAGAGCAGTACTTC. Its translation: CSAEVSGGGEQYF. The chain carries TRBV29-1 and TRBJ2-7; 8 bases are a match to TRBD2. The CDR3 is 13 residues long. The germline V gene encodes CDR1 SQVTM and CDR2 ANQGSEA. V was clipped by 7 bases and J by 7 bases; unmatched bases: 12.

The count of this clone is one. The chain recombines TRBV19 with TRBJ2-7; D is perhaps TRBD1 (5 bases). The CDR3 has 14 residues. V lost 3 bases, J lost 4 bases, and 13 bases lay in between. Looked up from germline, CDR1 is LNHDA and CDR2 is SQIVND (reference sequence). The CDR3 sequence is CASSMASKGYEQYF. The DNA of the CDR3 is TGTGCCAGTAGTATGGCCTCTAAGGGGTACGAGCAGTACTTC.

This chain uses TRBV11-2 with TRBJ2-3; TRBD1 is a possible D gene (5 bases). The V end lost 5 bases, the J end lost 4 bases, and 13 bases lay between the germline ends. There are 14 residues in the CDR3. Germline CDR1 reads SGHAT; CDR2 reads FQNNGV. In nucleotides, the CDR3 is TGTGCCAGCAGCCTACCTCTCAGGGCAGATACGCAGTATTTT. Encoded protein: CASSLPLRADTQYF.

CDR3 in amino acids: CASSSQTSTRTDTQYF. CDR3 nucleotide sequence: TGTGCCAGCAGTTCGCAAACTTCTACCCGCACAGATACGCAGTATTTT. The chain joins TRBV7-9 to TRBJ2-3; D remains unclear. This CDR3 is built from 16 residues. Germline V CDR1 and CDR2: SEHNR, FQNEAQ (reference sequence). The V end lost 6 bases, the J end lost 1 base, and 17 bases lay between the germline ends.

The chain combines TRBV5-3 with TRBJ2-7; 8 bases fit TRBD1. TRBV5-3 is an ORF, and what it does is uncertain. The CDR3 contains 18 residues. V shed 2 bases, J shed 3 bases, and the junction held 16 bases outside the gene matches. The CDR3 is CARSLKLTPGQAYYEQYF. The CDR3 nucleotides read TGTGCCAGAAGCTTAAAACTAACACCGGGACAGGCCTACTACGAGCAGTACTTC.

This chain uses TRBV29-1 with TRBJ2-2; tentative D call: TRBD1 (6 bases). The CDR3 runs to 14 residues. Trimming removed 7 bases from V and 8 bases from J, with 20 bases in between. Per the germline V gene, CDR1 is SQVTM and CDR2 is ANQGSEA. The DNA of the CDR3 is TGCAGCGCTGGAGGTCAGGGGTTCATAGGGGAGCTGTTTTTT. Translated: CSAGGQGFIGELFF.

The chain recombines TRBV11-2 with TRBJ1-3; 9 nucleotides match TRBD1. The CDR3 consists of 13 residues. J gave up 7 bases and V 4 bases, and 2 bases lay outside the gene matches. CDR1 SGHAT and CDR2 FQNNGV come from the germline V gene. CDR3 DNA: TGTGCCAGCAGCTCCGGACAGGGGAACACCATATATTTT. The encoded protein is CASSSGQGNTIYF.

This clone was observed many times. V and J are TRBV27 and TRBJ2-1, with TRBD2 identical over 9 bases. Trimming removed 4 bases from V and 8 bases from J; junction bases left unmatched: 12. The V gene's germline CDR1 is MNHEY and CDR2 SMNVEV (reference sequence). This CDR3 region has 16 residues. CDR3 residues: CASSSRTSAFSHEQFF. Written as DNA, the CDR3 is TGTGCCAGCAGTTCGAGGACTAGCGCATTTAGCCATGAGCAGTTCTTC.

The V call is TRBV19, the J call TRBJ2-3; D call uncertain. The ends were cut back, 1 base at V and 0 bases at J, with 5 bases in the middle. Germline V gene data show CDR1 as LNHDA and CDR2 as SQIVND (reference sequence). This CDR3 comprises 14 residues. The CDR3 DNA is TGTGCCAGTAGTATAGCCAGTAGCACAGATACGCAGTATTTT. This sequence encodes CASSIASSTDTQYF.

In its sample, this clone was seen a few times. The chain recombines TRBV5-4 with TRBJ1-2; weak D call: TRBD1 (6 bases). The CDR3 has 13 amino acids. The ends were cut back, 0 bases at V and 5 bases at J, with 8 bases in the middle. Germline V lookup: CDR1 SGHNT, CDR2 YYREEE (reference sequence). CDR3 DNA: TGTGCCAGCAGCTTGGATCAGGGGTATGGCTACACCTTC. It translates to CASSLDQGYGYTF. Drawing the rest from reference TRBV5-4 and TRBJ1-2, the complete variable domain is ETGVTQSPTHLIKTRGQQVTLRCSSQSGHNTVSWYQQALGQGPQFIFQYYREEENGRGNFPPRFSGLQFPNYSSELNVNALELDDSALYLCASSLDQGYGYTFGSGTRLTVV.

The chain recombines TRBV18 with TRBJ2-3, with a possible D match to TRBD1 (6 bases). The CDR3 consists of 13 residues. V lost 5 bases and J lost 5, with 11 bases in between. Germline V gene sequence: CDR1 KGHSH, CDR2 LQKENI. As DNA, the CDR3 is TGTGCCAGCTCAAGGGGGTTGGAAGATACGCAGTATTTT. Residues: CASSRGLEDTQYF.

The chain recombines TRBV16 with TRBJ1-2; maybe TRBD1 (6 bases). Germline V gene data show CDR1 as KGHSY and CDR2 as FQNENV. This CDR3 region has 14 residues. V lost 0 bases and J 4 bases, leaving 9 bases between the germline ends. This chain's CDR3 is CASSQSQGIYGYTF. The CDR3 DNA is TGTGCCAGCAGCCAATCCCAGGGGATCTATGGCTACACCTTC.